One sample yielded the 20 T cell receptor beta chains listed below, sequenced in a study of shared clonotypes between healthy human individuals. Assay: immunoSEQ multiplex PCR; the TCRdb copy retains only in-frame clones and omits some. Among fewer than 850,000 clones listed, just over 95% were seen once. Positively selected for CCR7, the CD45RO-negative cells used as naive CD8 cells excluded terminally differentiated effector memory CD45RA+ cells. The sample comprised naive CD8+ T cells sorted from blood. These receptors came from a man in his thirties or forties in good health.

This clone was seen only once. V is TRBV27 and J is TRBJ2-1, with D perhaps TRBD1 (6 bases). CDR3 length: 14 amino acids. Germline lookup yields CDR1 MNHEY and CDR2 SMNVEV (reference sequence). V lost 3 bases and J 8 bases, leaving 14 bases between the germline ends. In nucleotides, the CDR3 is TGTGCCAGCAGTTTTAGGGGGAGTTTTTATGAGCAGTTCTTC. Encoded protein: CASSFRGSFYEQFF.

The chain employs TRBV11-2 and TRBJ1-3, with D perhaps TRBD1 (6 bases). Germline CDR1 reads SGHAT; CDR2 reads FQNNGV. V was clipped by 5 bases and J by 2 bases, with 7 bases between them. The CDR3 extends over 13 amino acids. The CDR3 is CASSTGTGNTIYF. CDR3 DNA: TGTGCCAGCAGCACAGGGACTGGAAACACCATATATTTT.

V and J are TRBV1 and TRBJ2-7; TRBD2, the table's D call, lacks a check against the DNA. TRBV1 is given as a pseudogene. The length of the CDR3 is 17 residues. The chain's CDR3 is CTSSHMPSGRAPHEQYF. The CDR3 coding sequence is TGCACCAGCAGCCACATGCCTAGCGGGAGGGCCCCCCACGAGCAGTACTTC.

The chain uses TRBV7-2 and TRBJ1-5, with 10 bases identical to TRBD1. The CDR3 covers 15 residues. Per germline, CDR1 SGHTA and CDR2 FQGNSA. The V gene end was trimmed by 4 bases and the J gene end by 2 bases; junction bases not matched to a gene: 2. The CDR3 nucleotides read TGTGCCAGCAGCTGGACAGGGGGAGGCAATCAGCCCCAGCATTTT. This sequence encodes CASSWTGGGNQPQHF. Full variable domain (missing parts from reference TRBV7-2 and TRBJ1-5): GAGVSQSPSNKVTEKGKDVELRCDPISGHTALYWYRQSLGQGLEFLIYFQGNSAPDKSGLPSDRFSAERTGGSVSTLTIQRTQQEDSAVYLCASSWTGGGNQPQHFGDGTRLSIL.

This sequence joins TRBV5-1 and TRBJ2-3, with D perhaps TRBD1 or TRBD2 (5 bases each). The V end was cut by 2 bases, the J end by 2 bases, with 9 bases between. CDR3 length equals 14 residues. Germline CDR1 is SGHRS and CDR2 is YFSETQ. DNA for the CDR3: TGCGCCAGCAGCTTACTGGGACCCACAGATACGCAGTATTTT. Translating it yields CASSLLGPTDTQYF.

The V call is TRBV5-4, the J call TRBJ2-2; 11 nucleotides match TRBD2. With V trimmed by 3 bases and J by 4 bases, 8 bases remained unmatched. This CDR3 contains 17 residues. Germline V CDR1 and CDR2: SGHNT, YYREEE (reference sequence). The DNA for the CDR3 is TGTGCCAGCAGCTCTATGACTAGCGGGATCAGCACCGGGGAGCTGTTTTTT. It encodes CASSSMTSGISTGELFF. The variable domain in full, completed from reference TRBV5-4 and TRBJ2-2, reads ETGVTQSPTHLIKTRGQQVTLRCSSQSGHNTVSWYQQALGQGPQFIFQYYREEENGRGNFPPRFSGLQFPNYSSELNVNALELDDSALYLCASSSMTSGISTGELFFGEGSRLTVL.

This chain uses TRBV7-9 with TRBJ2-5, with D possibly being TRBD1 or TRBD2 (5 bases each). CDR1 and CDR2 from the germline V gene are SEHNR and FQNEAQ (reference sequence). Trimming stripped 5 bases from V and 4 bases from J, with 20 bases between. The CDR3 contains 16 residues. CDR3 coding DNA: TGTGCCAGCAGCCTAAGGGACGCCAGATGGGGAGAGACCCAGTACTTC. Its protein product is CASSLRDARWGETQYF.

The chain combines TRBV15 with TRBJ1-5; 9 bases are shared with TRBD1. The length of the CDR3 is 15 residues. Germline V gene sequence: CDR1 LNHNV, CDR2 YYDKDF (reference sequence). Trimming at V came to 1 base and at J to 5 bases, leaving 3 bases not matched to a gene. As DNA, the CDR3 is TGTGCCACCAGCAGAGCCACAGGGGGCGATCAGCCCCAGCATTTT. Residues: CATSRATGGDQPQHF.

The gene calls are TRBV7-9 and TRBJ1-2; weak D call: TRBD1 (6 bases). The CDR3 is made up of 13 amino acids. V dropped 5 bases and J dropped 4 bases, with 11 bases sitting between them. Germline V gene lookup returns CDR1 SEHNR and CDR2 FQNEAQ (reference sequence). The CDR3 here is CASSQGTPYGYTF. The CDR3 DNA reads TGTGCCAGCAGCCAAGGGACACCCTATGGCTACACCTTC.

The chain recombines TRBV14 with TRBJ2-3, with TRBD2 matching 7 bases. The CDR3 runs to 17 residues. Looked up from germline, CDR1 is SGHDN and CDR2 is FVKESK. J was trimmed by 2 bases and V by 4 bases; bases with no gene match: 12. CDR3 region: CASSPLTGGRVTDTQYF. CDR3 nucleotides: TGTGCCAGCAGCCCACTAACCGGGGGGAGAGTCACAGATACGCAGTATTTT.

This clone was detected only once. The same CDR3 can be traced to other DNA sequences in this sample. V gene TRBV5-1 combines with J gene TRBJ2-7; 10 bases map to TRBD2. Germline values: CDR1 SGHRS, CDR2 YFSETQ. The CDR3 spans 15 residues. With V trimmed by 0 bases and J by 3 bases, 3 bases remained unmatched. The CDR3 DNA is TGCGCCAGCAGCTTGGCGGCTAGCGGGAGCTACGAGCAGTACTTC. This sequence encodes CASSLAASGSYEQYF.

The rearrangement uses TRBV27 and TRBJ2-7; D perhaps matches TRBD2 (6 bases). The V gene's germline CDR1 is MNHEY and CDR2 SMNVEV (reference sequence). The CDR3 is 17 amino acids. Trimming stripped 2 bases from V and 2 bases from J, with 19 bases between. For the CDR3, the DNA is TGTGCCAGCAGTTTAAGCTTTGGTAGCGGAGGCCCCTACGAGCAGTACTTC. Translation: CASSLSFGSGGPYEQYF.

This chain links TRBV10-3 with TRBJ1-1; no definite D call. The CDR3 contains 12 residues. The germline V gene has CDR1 ENHRY and CDR2 SYGVKD. V gave up 9 bases and J gave up 1 base, with 9 bases separating them. CDR3 protein: CAIKQGNTEAFF. CDR3 DNA sequence: TGTGCCATTAAACAAGGGAACACTGAAGCTTTCTTT.

This chain's CDR3 is CASSRTLAGGSDTQYF. The CDR3, as DNA: TGCGCCAGCAGCCGCACACTAGCGGGAGGGTCAGATACGCAGTATTTT. The V gene is TRBV4-1, the J gene TRBJ2-3, with 13 nucleotides matching TRBD2. The CDR3 is made up of 16 amino acids. The ends lost 4 bases at V and 4 bases at J; junction bases unmatched: 5. Looked up from germline, CDR1 is MGHRA and CDR2 is YSYEKL.

The V call is TRBV9, the J call TRBJ2-7, with D perhaps TRBD1 (6 bases). The V and J ends lost 0 bases and 2 bases respectively, with 12 bases between them. The CDR3 consists of 15 residues. In germline, CDR1 is SGDLS, CDR2 YYNGEE. The CDR3 DNA is TGTGCCAGCAGCGTAGGAGGTGGACAGACCTACGAGCAGTACTTC. Protein sequence: CASSVGGGQTYEQYF.

This chain joins TRBV7-9 and TRBJ2-3; TRBD1 matches 7 bases. The CDR3 contains 17 residues. The V gene end was trimmed by 5 bases and the J gene end by 2 bases; junction bases not matched to a gene: 13. Germline CDR1 reads SEHNR; CDR2 reads FQNEAQ (reference sequence). The CDR3 DNA sequence: TGTGCCAGCAGCCCTACCTCCACAGGGGCTCTCACAGATACGCAGTATTTT. Its translation is CASSPTSTGALTDTQYF.

CDR3 bases: TGTGCCAGCAGCTTGGGGGTGACAGGGTCCATAGTTGGCTACACCTTC. Translation gives CASSLGVTGSIVGYTF. This chain uses TRBV5-6 with TRBJ1-2, with 7 bases fitting TRBD1. V lost 0 bases to trimming and J lost 7 bases; unmatched junction nucleotides: 12. Looked up from germline, CDR1 is SGHDT and CDR2 is YYEEEE. This CDR3 spans 16 amino acids. Combining the CDR3 with reference TRBV5-6 and TRBJ1-2 gives the whole variable domain DAGVTQSPTHLIKTRGQQVTLRCSPKSGHDTVSWYQQALGQGPQFIFQYYEEEERQRGNFPDRFSGHQFPNYSSELNVNALLLGDSALYLCASSLGVTGSIVGYTFGSGTRLTVV.

This clone was recorded once. The V gene is TRBV27, the J gene TRBJ2-7; TRBD2 is a possible D gene (6 bases). Per the germline V gene, CDR1 is MNHEY and CDR2 is SMNVEV (reference sequence). With 0 bases removed from V and 3 bases from J, the gap between germline ends came to 12 bases. The CDR3 is made up of 15 amino acids. CDR3 residues: CASSLSPGLHYEQYF. The CDR3 DNA reads TGTGCCAGCAGTTTATCGCCGGGACTCCACTACGAGCAGTACTTC.

The chain carries TRBV7-9 and TRBJ1-1; 7 positions match TRBD1. The CDR3 totals 15 residues. CDR1 is SEHNR and CDR2 is FQNEAQ in the germline V gene (reference sequence). Losses at the gene ends were 5 bases for V and 3 bases for J; bases not matched to a gene: 9. The CDR3 sequence is CASSRADREYTEAFF. Here the CDR3 DNA reads TGTGCCAGCAGCCGAGCCGACAGGGAATACACTGAAGCTTTCTTT. The entire variable domain, with the rest obtained from reference TRBV7-9 and TRBJ1-1, is as follows: DTGVSQNPRHKITKRGQNVTFRCDPISEHNRLYWYRQTLGQGPEFLTYFQNEAQLEKSRLLSDRFSAERPKGSFSTLEIQRTEQGDSAMYLCASSRADREYTEAFFGQGTRLTVV.

The CDR3 DNA reads as TGTGCCAGTAGTATAGAGGGGATCTACGAGCAGTACTTC. It is translated as CASSIEGIYEQYF. The rearrangement joins TRBV19 to TRBJ2-7; no reliable D call. CDR1 and CDR2 (germline): LNHDA, SQIVND (reference sequence). CDR3 length: 13 amino acids. The V gene lost 0 bases and the J gene lost 3 bases, with 6 bases spanning the gap.